Listed here are 27 T cell receptor beta chains from one sample, sequenced in a study of T cells after yellow fever vaccination. TCRdb reprocessed the 5' RACE reads with MiXCR, giving one entry per CDR3 protein. The sample has approximately 15,000 distinct CDR3 sequences, 7.3% seen once; the top ten hold 1.6%. The sequences come from PBMCs, either bulk or a sorted T-cell subset (CD4+, CD8+, memory, or dextramer-sorted; not recorded which), collected on the day of the yellow fever booster vaccination. The receptors stem from a man younger than 30 who received the YFV17D yellow fever vaccine.

This clonotype rates as medium-sized (0.01 to 0.1%). This chain links TRBV7-2 with TRBJ2-1, with a weak D call TRBD2 (6 bases). Germline V lookup: CDR1 SGHTA, CDR2 FQGNSA. The CDR3 has 18 residues. V was cut by 5 bases and J by 0 bases, with 20 bases left in between. Here the CDR3 reads CASSKAPPSASSYNEQFF. Written as DNA, the CDR3 is TGTGCCAGCAGCAAAGCCCCCCCTAGCGCGAGCTCCTACAATGAGCAGTTCTTC. The variable domain in full, completed from reference TRBV7-2 and TRBJ2-1, reads GAGVSQSPSNKVTEKGKDVELRCDPISGHTALYWYRQSLGQGLEFLIYFQGNSAPDKSGLPSDRFSAERTGGSVSTLTIQRTQQEDSAVYLCASSKAPPSASSYNEQFFGPGTRLTVL.

Relative to its sample, this clonotype is medium-sized. The chain couples TRBV20-1 to TRBJ1-4, with D unclear. The V end lost 3 bases, the J end lost 0 bases, and 2 bases lay between the germline ends. Germline CDR1 and CDR2: DFQATT and SNEGSKA (reference sequence). The CDR3 is made up of 12 amino acids. The CDR3 region has the DNA TGCAGTGCTAGTGCAACTAATGAAAAACTGTTTTTT. This codes for CSASATNEKLFF.

At least ten counts were recorded for this clonotype. The chain has TRBV5-1 and TRBJ2-1; TRBD1 might be the D (6 bases). CDR3 length: 13 amino acids. In germline, CDR1 is SGHRS, CDR2 YFSETQ. V was cut by 4 bases and J by 5 bases, with 10 bases left in between. CDR3 protein: CASSQGQHNEQFF. The CDR3 nucleotides read TGCGCCAGCAGCCAGGGACAACACAATGAGCAGTTCTTC.

This clonotype is labeled as medium-sized (0.01 to 0.1%). The chain has TRBV24-1 and TRBJ2-3; 7 bases are shared with TRBD1. The CDR3 is made up of 15 amino acids. Germline loops: CDR1 KGHDR, CDR2 SFDVKD. Trimming at V came to 3 bases and at J to 0 bases, leaving 2 bases not matched to a gene. CDR3 bases: TGTGCCACCAGTGATGGACAGGCCAGCACAGATACGCAGTATTTT. Encoded protein: CATSDGQASTDTQYF.

This clonotype was counted ten times or more. This chain uses TRBV4-1 with TRBJ2-4, with 7 bases aligning to TRBD1. Germline V gene data show CDR1 as MGHRA and CDR2 as YSYEKL. The CDR3 length is 16 residues. J was trimmed by 2 bases and V by 4 bases; bases with no gene match: 8. The CDR3 bases are TGCGCCAGCAGCCTCGACCAGGGGGATTCCAAAAACATTCAGTACTTC. This translates into CASSLDQGDSKNIQYF.

This clonotype showed up many times. The V gene is TRBV6-2 or TRBV6-3, the J gene TRBJ2-1, with 8 bases aligning to TRBD1. Germline V gives CDR1 MNHEY, CDR2 SVGEGT. Germline trimming cut 7 bases from V and 6 bases from J; bases unmatched to any gene: 8. This CDR3 has 14 residues. DNA for the CDR3: TGTGCCAGCACCCGGACAGGGCTCAGCAATGAGCAGTTCTTC. Translation gives CASTRTGLSNEQFF.

In this sample, this clonotype turned up many times. This chain connects TRBV4-3 to TRBJ2-1, with 7 positions matching TRBD1. Germline loops: CDR1 LGHNA, CDR2 YSLEER. J was trimmed by 6 bases and V by 4 bases; bases with no gene match: 9. This CDR3 is built from 15 residues. The CDR3 region has the DNA TGCGCCAGCAGCCGTTCCTATACAGGGGTCAATGAGCAGTTCTTC. Translation gives CASSRSYTGVNEQFF.

This clonotype was recorded a few times. V usage is TRBV12-1 and J usage is TRBJ2-7; TRBD1, the D gene given by the table, was not confirmed from the DNA. TRBV12-1 is given as a pseudogene. This CDR3 region has 13 residues. CDR3 region: CASSPTGSREQYV. CDR3 in DNA: TGTGCCAGCAGCCCGACAGGAAGCCGCGAGCAGTACGTC.

In its sample, this clonotype was seen many times. The chain combines TRBV4-1 with TRBJ1-5, with D unclear. Trimming removed 1 base at V and 1 base at J, with 14 bases between. The CDR3 runs to 17 residues. Germline CDR1 reads MGHRA; CDR2 reads YSYEKL. The CDR3 spells CASSQGGEGESNQPQHF. Written as DNA, the CDR3 is TGCGCCAGCAGCCAAGGAGGTGAGGGTGAAAGCAATCAGCCCCAGCATTTT.

This chain links TRBV6-4 with TRBJ2-1, with 7 bases aligning to TRBD2. Trimming removed 3 bases from V and 9 bases from J; junction bases left unmatched: 5. CDR3 length equals 13 residues. CDR1 is MRHNA, CDR2 SNTAGT, per germline. The CDR3, as DNA: TGTGCCAGCAGTGATACTAGCGTTTCTGAGCAGTTCTTC. It is translated as CASSDTSVSEQFF.

This clonotype was counted many times. V and J are TRBV19 and TRBJ1-1; D is unresolved. From germline, CDR1 is LNHDA and CDR2 SQIVND (reference sequence). Trimming removed 5 bases at V and 6 bases at J, with 10 bases between. This CDR3 has 12 amino acids. The CDR3 sequence is CASSERIAEAFF. The CDR3 DNA is TGTGCCAGTAGTGAACGGATCGCTGAAGCTTTCTTT. Full variable domain (missing parts from reference TRBV19 and TRBJ1-1): DGGITQSPKYLFRKEGQNVTLSCEQNLNHDAMYWYRQDPGQGLRLIYYSQIVNDFQKGDIAEGYSVSREKKESFPLTVTSAQKNPTAFYLCASSERIAEAFFGQGTRLTVV.

This clonotype was seen many times. The chain joins TRBV15 to TRBJ1-4; TRBD1 aligns across 9 bases. This CDR3 is built from 15 residues. Germline CDR1 is LNHNV and CDR2 is YYDKDF (reference sequence). Trimming removed 0 bases from V and 7 bases from J; junction bases left unmatched: 3. CDR3 DNA sequence: TGTGCCACCAGCAGAGAGCCGACAGGGGGTGAAAAACTGTTTTTT. Its translation is CATSREPTGGEKLFF.

The table lists this clonotype with many counts. The gene calls are TRBV7-2 and TRBJ2-7; D may correspond to TRBD1 or TRBD2 (5 bases each). Germline V gene lookup returns CDR1 SGHTA and CDR2 FQGNSA. This CDR3 comprises 15 residues. V was shortened by 3 bases and J by 4 bases, with 16 bases between the two germline ends. The CDR3, as DNA: TGTGCCAGCAGCTTTTCCGGGACGAACCCTTACGAGCAGTACTTC. As protein: CASSFSGTNPYEQYF.

There are many counts of this clonotype. The chain uses TRBV5-5 and TRBJ2-5, with 9 bases fitting TRBD1. CDR3 length: 16 residues. V was clipped by 4 bases and J by 6 bases; unmatched bases: 13. CDR1 is SGHKS, CDR2 YYEKEE, per germline (reference sequence). For the CDR3, the DNA is TGTGCCAGCAGCCCGTTAGCCCTGACAGGGGGAAAGACCCAGTACTTC. Protein: CASSPLALTGGKTQYF.

In its sample, this clonotype was seen many times. The rearrangement links TRBV18 to TRBJ1-2, with D tentatively TRBD1 (5 bases). Between the trimmed V and J ends, which lost 2 bases and 4 bases, there was a span of 14 bases. Per germline, CDR1 KGHSH and CDR2 LQKENI. This CDR3 has 15 residues. The CDR3 DNA follows: TGTGCCAGCTCACCAGGAGGGACGGCGGCCTATGGCTACACCTTC. Protein: CASSPGGTAAYGYTF.

This clonotype was recorded at least ten times. The chain employs TRBV20-1 and TRBJ1-4; the D is unclear. Per the germline V gene, CDR1 is DFQATT and CDR2 is SNEGSKA (reference sequence). Deletions cut 4 bases from V and 7 bases from J, with 16 bases between. CDR3 length equals 14 residues. The CDR3 nucleotides read TGCAGTGCTACACTACATGCCGGTGGTGAAAAACTGTTTTTT. Its protein is CSATLHAGGEKLFF.

In this sample, this clonotype turned up many times. At one of its ends the junction is not consistent with the germline gene, which may arise from a read error. This chain connects TRBV20-1 to TRBJ2-1; 7 bases fit TRBD2. The CDR3 length is 10 residues. The germline V gene encodes CDR1 DFQATT and CDR2 SNEGSKA (reference sequence). The CDR3 loop is CGTTGNEQFF. CDR3 nucleotides: TGTGGGACTACTGGCAATGAGCAGTTCTTC.

This clonotype was counted ten times or more. The chain uses TRBV5-6 and TRBJ2-5; weak D call: TRBD2 (7 bases). The CDR3 is 15 residues long. V was trimmed by 1 base and J by 5 bases, leaving 15 bases between them. Germline V gene sequence: CDR1 SGHDT, CDR2 YYEEEE. CDR3 sequence (DNA): TGTGCCAGCAGCTTGTTCACCGGGGGGCGGGAGACCCAGTACTTC. Its translation: CASSLFTGGRETQYF.

This clonotype showed up many times. The chain is built from TRBV29-1 and TRBJ2-3; D is unclear. The CDR3 contains 13 residues. Per the germline V gene, CDR1 is SQVTM and CDR2 is ANQGSEA. V dropped 2 bases and J dropped 6 bases, with 12 bases sitting between them. As DNA, the CDR3 is TGCAGCGTTGAAACTTCCCACGGGGATACGCAGTATTTT. Its translation: CSVETSHGDTQYF.

This clonotype was counted at least ten times. The CDR3, as DNA: TGTGCCAGCTCACCACCCTGGGTGGACAATGAGCAGTTCTTC. This codes for CASSPPWVDNEQFF. The chain has TRBV18 and TRBJ2-1; no reliable D call. This CDR3 has 14 residues. In germline, CDR1 is KGHSH, CDR2 LQKENI. Trimming took 0 bases from V and 5 from J, leaving 8 bases between them.

In its sample, this clonotype ranks as medium-sized (0.01 to 0.1%). This chain uses TRBV11-2 with TRBJ2-2; tentative D call: TRBD2 (6 bases). CDR3 length: 15 residues. Germline V gives CDR1 SGHAT, CDR2 FQNNGV. V shed 5 bases and J shed 2 bases, with 12 bases lying between them. CDR3 sequence reads: CASSRTSSNTGELFF. The CDR3 nucleotides are TGTGCCAGCAGCAGAACTAGCTCTAACACCGGGGAGCTGTTTTTT.

In this sample, this clonotype turned up many times. The V and J genes are TRBV9 and TRBJ1-6, with TRBD1 matching 7 bases. V lost 5 bases, J lost 5 bases, and 7 bases stayed unmatched. Germline loops: CDR1 SGDLS, CDR2 YYNGEE. The CDR3 has 15 amino acids. CDR3 residues: CASSSSGGHNSPLHF. CDR3 nucleotides: TGTGCCAGCAGTTCCTCAGGGGGGCATAATTCACCCCTCCACTTT.

This clonotype is medium-sized. V is TRBV7-2 and J is TRBJ2-3; 9 nucleotides agree with TRBD2. The germline V gene has CDR1 SGHTA and CDR2 FQGNSA. V was pared by 4 bases and J by 8 bases, with 7 bases of the junction left unmatched. CDR3 length: 14 residues. CDR3: CASSSERGVRTQYF. The CDR3 DNA sequence: TGTGCCAGCAGCTCTGAGCGGGGGGTCCGTACGCAGTATTTT. Variable domain in full (rest from reference TRBV7-2 and TRBJ2-3): GAGVSQSPSNKVTEKGKDVELRCDPISGHTALYWYRQSLGQGLEFLIYFQGNSAPDKSGLPSDRFSAERTGGSVSTLTIQRTQQEDSAVYLCASSSERGVRTQYFGPGTRLTVL.

This clonotype has ten or more counts. V gene TRBV20-1 combines with J gene TRBJ1-1; D unclear. Germline CDR1 reads DFQATT; CDR2 reads SNEGSKA (reference sequence). Trimming stripped 2 bases from V and 3 bases from J, with 10 bases between. This CDR3 has 13 amino acids. DNA for the CDR3: TGCAGTGCTAGACGTCAAATCTACACTGAAGCTTTCTTT. This sequence encodes CSARRQIYTEAFF.

The table lists this clonotype with many counts. The genes are TRBV4-3 and TRBJ1-5; D uncertain. The germline V gene encodes CDR1 LGHNA and CDR2 YSLEER. Between the trimmed V and J ends, which lost 1 base and 2 bases, there was a span of 6 bases. The CDR3 runs 14 residues. CDR3 bases: TGCGCCAGCAGCCAAGCCGCAGGCAATCAGCCCCAGCATTTT. Translated: CASSQAAGNQPQHF.

V usage is TRBV3-1 and J usage is TRBJ2-2; possibly TRBD2 for D (6 bases). Looked up from germline, CDR1 is LGHDT and CDR2 is YNNKEL (reference sequence). CDR3 length equals 13 residues. Trimming took 1 base from V and 6 from J, leaving 6 bases between them. Here the CDR3 reads CASSQGEAGELFF. The CDR3 coding sequence is TGTGCCAGCAGCCAAGGGGAGGCCGGGGAGCTGTTTTTT. Full variable domain (rest looked up from reference TRBV3-1 and TRBJ2-2): DTAVSQTPKYLVTQMGNDKSIKCEQNLGHDTMYWYKQDSKKFLKIMFSYNNKELIINETVPNRFSPKSPDKAHLNLHINSLELGDSAVYFCASSQGEAGELFFGEGSRLTVL.

This clonotype was counted at least ten times. The chain combines TRBV7-8 with TRBJ2-3; the D gene is possibly TRBD2 (6 bases). This CDR3 contains 15 residues. With 4 bases removed from V and 5 bases from J, the gap between germline ends came to 16 bases. Germline CDR1 SGHVS, CDR2 FQNEAQ. The CDR3 loop is CASSSQALGGDTQYF. The CDR3 nucleotides read TGTGCCAGCAGCTCGCAGGCGCTGGGGGGAGATACGCAGTATTTT.